These 17 T cell receptor beta chains originate from one sample sequenced in a study of OX40 agonist ivuxolimab in advanced cancers. The table came from immunoSEQ multiplex PCR; TCRdb's copy has only in-frame clones and leaves some out. This sample has more than 100,000 clones, with 85% to 95% found just once. The sequences come from CD4+ or CD8+ T cells sorted from blood, collected in a trial of the OX40 agonist ivuxolimab. The receptors come from an adult with an advanced solid tumor such as melanoma, head and neck, liver or kidney cancer.

Comment on this clone: Other DNA sequences in this sample translate to the same CDR3. The chain recombines TRBV6-4 with TRBJ2-7; D not resolved. Trimming pared 2 bases from V and 4 bases from J, leaving 3 bases between. Per germline, CDR1 MRHNA and CDR2 SNTAGT. CDR3 size: 11 residues. This CDR3 reads CASSDGYEQYF. The CDR3 DNA reads as TGTGCCAGCAGTGACGGTTACGAGCAGTACTTC.

This clone was seen more than once but under ten times. J is TRBJ2-7 and V is TRBV6-1, with D perhaps matching TRBD1 or TRBD2 (5 bases each). The CDR3 has 12 residues. V dropped 7 bases and J dropped 4 bases, with 11 bases sitting between them. CDR1 is MNHNS, CDR2 SASEGT, per germline. CDR3 nucleotide sequence: TGTGCCAGCACCCTAGGGGAGTACGAGCAGTACTTC. It translates to CASTLGEYEQYF.

This clone was seen just once. This chain uses TRBV5-5 with TRBJ1-6; 9 bases fit TRBD1. V lost 4 bases, J lost 7 bases, and 6 bases stayed unmatched. CDR1 and CDR2 from the germline V gene are SGHKS and YYEKEE (reference sequence). The CDR3 loop spans 15 amino acids. The CDR3 DNA sequence: TGTGCCAGCAGCACGCCTGGGACAGGGAATTCACCCCTCCACTTT. Translated: CASSTPGTGNSPLHF.

V is TRBV6-6 and J is TRBJ1-5; the D gene is possibly TRBD1 (5 bases). Germline CDR1 MNHNY, CDR2 SVGAGI (reference sequence). With 2 bases removed from V and 9 bases from J, the gap between germline ends came to 5 bases. This CDR3 has 11 amino acids. For the CDR3, the DNA is TGTGCCAGCAGTTACGGGGGGCCCCAGCATTTT. This encodes CASSYGGPQHF.

The rearrangement joins TRBV6-5 to TRBJ1-5, with TRBD1 identical over 7 bases. The V gene's germline CDR1 is MNHEY and CDR2 SVGAGI. Trimming cost V 6 bases and J 1 base; bases outside gene matches: 3. The CDR3 is made up of 14 amino acids. The CDR3 loop is CASRRQGSNQPQHF. The CDR3 DNA sequence: TGTGCCAGCAGACGACAGGGAAGCAATCAGCCCCAGCATTTT.

This chain links TRBV6-1 with TRBJ2-3, with 7 bases matching TRBD1. V was pared by 6 bases and J by 2 bases, with 8 bases of the junction left unmatched. This CDR3 has 15 residues. Germline loops: CDR1 MNHNS, CDR2 SASEGT. The CDR3 spells CASRKTGVVTDTQYF. Here the CDR3 DNA reads TGTGCCAGCAGAAAAACAGGGGTTGTCACAGATACGCAGTATTTT.

The rearrangement uses TRBV5-1 and TRBJ2-7; 8 bases fit TRBD1. V gave up 0 bases and J gave up 1 base; unmatched junction bases: 3. Germline values: CDR1 SGHRS, CDR2 YFSETQ. The length of the CDR3 is 15 residues. The DNA for the CDR3 is TGCGCCAGCAGCTTGGTAGGACAGGGATCCTACGAGCAGTACTTC. This encodes CASSLVGQGSYEQYF.

The sample holds one count of this clone. The rearrangement uses TRBV19 and TRBJ1-1, with D unresolved. This CDR3 is built from 12 residues. V was pared by 6 bases and J by 1 base, with 6 bases between. CDR1 and CDR2 (germline): LNHDA, SQIVND (reference sequence). Written as DNA, the CDR3 is TGTGCCAGTAGATGGGGGAACACTGAAGCTTTCTTT. Its translation is CASRWGNTEAFF.

The CDR3 region has the DNA TGTGCCAGCTCCCAACTAGCGGGGAACACAGATACGCAGTATTTT. Amino acid sequence: CASSQLAGNTDTQYF. This chain uses TRBV7-6 with TRBJ2-3; 10 nucleotides agree with TRBD2. The CDR3 loop spans 15 amino acids. The germline V gene encodes CDR1 SGHVS and CDR2 FNYEAQ. V shed 8 bases, J shed 2 bases, and the junction held 7 bases outside the gene matches.

CDR3 amino acids: CASSFAYSYEQYF. The CDR3 DNA is TGTGCCAGCAGCTTTGCGTACTCCTACGAGCAGTACTTC. This chain links TRBV7-2 with TRBJ2-7; D is uncertain. CDR1 SGHTA and CDR2 FQGNSA come from the germline V gene. The germline V and J ends were trimmed by 3 bases and 0 bases, with 6 bases remaining between them. This CDR3 is 13 amino acids long.

The chain couples TRBV6-6 to TRBJ1-4; maybe TRBD1 (5 bases). Trimming pared 5 bases from V and 3 bases from J, leaving 13 bases between. The CDR3 has 15 residues. Germline V gene lookup returns CDR1 MNHNY and CDR2 SVGAGI (reference sequence). CDR3 sequence (DNA): TGTGCCAGCAGTCCCCGGGGGGGTGCTAATGAAAAACTGTTTTTT. Residues: CASSPRGGANEKLFF.

The chain links TRBV9 to TRBJ2-2, with 10 bases fitting TRBD1. The CDR3 extends over 17 amino acids. CDR1 and CDR2 from the germline V gene are SGDLS and YYNGEE. Losses at the gene ends were 3 bases for V and 4 bases for J; bases not matched to a gene: 9. The CDR3 is CASSERQGARSTGELFF. The CDR3 coding sequence is TGTGCCAGCAGCGAACGACAGGGGGCGCGTAGCACCGGGGAGCTGTTTTTT.

The chain joins TRBV6-4 to TRBJ2-6; 11 bases agree with TRBD1. The CDR3 has 16 amino acids. The V gene's germline CDR1 is MRHNA and CDR2 SNTAGT. V was pared by 6 bases and J by 3 bases, with 4 bases of the junction left unmatched. The CDR3 DNA follows: TGTGCCAGCAGCCCGGACAGGGGGCTTGGGGCCAACGTCCTGACTTTC. Translation: CASSPDRGLGANVLTF.

A single count supports this clone. The J gene is TRBJ1-6, the V gene TRBV6-1, with D possibly being TRBD1 (6 bases). V was clipped by 7 bases and J by 7 bases, with 17 bases between them. The germline CDR1 and CDR2 sequences are MNHNS and SASEGT. The CDR3 is made up of 15 amino acids. This CDR3 is CASTSTWGPNSPLHF. The CDR3 DNA reads as TGTGCCAGCACTTCAACGTGGGGGCCCAATTCACCCCTCCACTTT.

The chain carries TRBV5-8 and TRBJ1-4; tentatively, D is TRBD1 (6 bases). Trimming pared 6 bases from V and 8 bases from J, leaving 20 bases between. The CDR3 extends over 15 amino acids. Germline CDR1 and CDR2: SGHTS and YDEGEE. The CDR3 loop reads CASTRPTGHVEKLFF. The CDR3 nucleotides read TGTGCCAGCACCCGCCCGACAGGCCATGTGGAAAAACTGTTTTTT.

This sequence joins TRBV4-3 and TRBJ1-5; 7 bases align to TRBD1. This CDR3 spans 14 amino acids. Trimming cost V 3 bases and J 6 bases; bases outside gene matches: 5. Germline CDR1 and CDR2: LGHNA and YSLEER. The CDR3 nucleotides are TGCGCCAGCAGCCAGAACAGGGGTGGTCAGCCCCAGCATTTT. Its protein product is CASSQNRGGQPQHF.

The V gene is TRBV7-2, the J gene TRBJ2-7, with 10 bases matching TRBD1. Germline V gene sequence: CDR1 SGHTA, CDR2 FQGNSA. The junction had 5 bases not matched to a gene; V was cut back by 4 bases and J by 5 bases. There are 14 residues in the CDR3. DNA of the CDR3: TGTGCCAGCAGCTCAGGACAGGGGGGTAACGAGCAGTACTTC. Translation gives CASSSGQGGNEQYF.